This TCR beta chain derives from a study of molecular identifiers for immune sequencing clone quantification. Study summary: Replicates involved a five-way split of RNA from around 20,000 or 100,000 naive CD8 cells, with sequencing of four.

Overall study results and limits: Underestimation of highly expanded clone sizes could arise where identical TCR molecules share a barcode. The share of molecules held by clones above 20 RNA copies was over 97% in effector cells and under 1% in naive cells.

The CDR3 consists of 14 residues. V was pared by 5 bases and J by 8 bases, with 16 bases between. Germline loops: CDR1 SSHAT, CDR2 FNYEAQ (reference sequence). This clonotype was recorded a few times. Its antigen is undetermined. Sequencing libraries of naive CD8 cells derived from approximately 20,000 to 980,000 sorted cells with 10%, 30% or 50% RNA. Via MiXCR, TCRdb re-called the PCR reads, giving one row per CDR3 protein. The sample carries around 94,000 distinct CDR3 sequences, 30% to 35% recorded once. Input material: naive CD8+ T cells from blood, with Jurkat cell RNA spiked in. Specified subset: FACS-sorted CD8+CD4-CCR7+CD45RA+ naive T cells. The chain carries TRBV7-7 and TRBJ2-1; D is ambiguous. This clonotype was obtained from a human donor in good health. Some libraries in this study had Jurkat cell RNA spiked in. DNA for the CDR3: TGTGCCAGCAGCCGGTCCTCGTTAGGGCATGAGCAGTTCTTC. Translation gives CASSRSSLGHEQFF.